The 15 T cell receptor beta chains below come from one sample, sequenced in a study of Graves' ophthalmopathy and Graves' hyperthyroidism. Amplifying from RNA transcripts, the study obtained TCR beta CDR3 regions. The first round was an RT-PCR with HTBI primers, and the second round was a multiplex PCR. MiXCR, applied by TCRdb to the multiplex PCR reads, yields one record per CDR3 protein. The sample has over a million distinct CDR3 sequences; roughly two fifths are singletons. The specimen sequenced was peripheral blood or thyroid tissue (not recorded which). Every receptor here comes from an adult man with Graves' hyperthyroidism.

CDR3: CASSPDGIEAFF. For the CDR3, the DNA is TGTGCCAGCAGCCCAGATGGGATTGAAGCTTTCTTT. The chain employs TRBV11-2 and TRBJ1-1, with D unresolved. The CDR3 has 12 amino acids. CDR1 SGHAT and CDR2 FQNNGV come from the germline V gene. Deletions cut 5 bases from V and 7 bases from J, with 11 bases between.

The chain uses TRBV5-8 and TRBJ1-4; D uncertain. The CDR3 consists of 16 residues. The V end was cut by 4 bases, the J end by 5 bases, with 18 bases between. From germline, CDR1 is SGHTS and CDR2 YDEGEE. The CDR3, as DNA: TGTGCCAGCAGCACCCAACTGATGGGGATGAATGAAAAACTGTTTTTT. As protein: CASSTQLMGMNEKLFF.

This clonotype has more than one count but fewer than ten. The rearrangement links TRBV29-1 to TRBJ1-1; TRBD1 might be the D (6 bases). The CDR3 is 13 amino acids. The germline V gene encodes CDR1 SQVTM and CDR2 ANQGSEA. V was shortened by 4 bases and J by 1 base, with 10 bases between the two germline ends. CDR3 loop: CSVGGAWNTEAFF. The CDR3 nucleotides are TGCAGCGTTGGGGGGGCTTGGAACACTGAAGCTTTCTTT. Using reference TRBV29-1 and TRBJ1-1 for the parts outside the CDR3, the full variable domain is SAVISQKPSRDICQRGTSLTIQCQVDSQVTMMFWYRQQPGQSLTLIATANQGSEATYESGFVIDKFPISRPNLTFSTLTVSNMSPEDSSIYLCSVGGAWNTEAFFGQGTRLTVV.

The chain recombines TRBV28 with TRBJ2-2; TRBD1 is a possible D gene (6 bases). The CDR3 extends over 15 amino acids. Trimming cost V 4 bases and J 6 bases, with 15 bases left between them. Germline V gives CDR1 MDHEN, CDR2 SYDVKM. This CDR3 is CASSSPRGSSGELFF. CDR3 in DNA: TGTGCCAGCAGTTCCCCCAGGGGTTCGTCCGGGGAGCTGTTTTTT.

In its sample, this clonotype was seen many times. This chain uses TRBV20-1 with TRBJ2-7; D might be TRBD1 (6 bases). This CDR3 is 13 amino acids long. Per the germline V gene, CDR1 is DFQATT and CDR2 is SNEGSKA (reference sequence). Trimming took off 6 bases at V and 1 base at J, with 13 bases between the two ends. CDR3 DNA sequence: TGCAGTGCCGGGGCTACAGGGTCCTACGAGCAGTACTTC. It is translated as CSAGATGSYEQYF.

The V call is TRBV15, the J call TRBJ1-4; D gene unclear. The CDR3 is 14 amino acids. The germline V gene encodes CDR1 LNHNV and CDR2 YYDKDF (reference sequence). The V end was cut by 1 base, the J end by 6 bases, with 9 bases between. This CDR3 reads CATSRVLGDEKLFF. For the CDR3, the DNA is TGTGCCACCAGCAGAGTCTTGGGCGATGAAAAACTGTTTTTT.

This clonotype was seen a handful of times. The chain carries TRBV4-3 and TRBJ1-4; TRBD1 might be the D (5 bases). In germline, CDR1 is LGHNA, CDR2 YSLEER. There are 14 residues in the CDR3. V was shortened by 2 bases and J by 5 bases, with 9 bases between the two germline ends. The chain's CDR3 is CASSQNRQNEKLFF. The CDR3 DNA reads TGCGCCAGCAGCCAAAATAGACAGAATGAAAAACTGTTTTTT.

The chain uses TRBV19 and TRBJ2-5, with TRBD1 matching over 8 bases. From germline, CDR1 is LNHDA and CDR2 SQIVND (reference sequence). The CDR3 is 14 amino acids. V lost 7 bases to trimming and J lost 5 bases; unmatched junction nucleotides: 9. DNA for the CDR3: TGTGCCAGTACCTCCGGGACAGGATTTGAGACCCAGTACTTC. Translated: CASTSGTGFETQYF.

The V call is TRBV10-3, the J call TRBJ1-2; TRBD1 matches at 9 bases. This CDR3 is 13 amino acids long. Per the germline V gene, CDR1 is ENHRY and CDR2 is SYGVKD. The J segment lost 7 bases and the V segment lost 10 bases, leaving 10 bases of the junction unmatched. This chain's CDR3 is CATRTGVKGGYTF. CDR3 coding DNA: TGTGCCACCCGGACAGGGGTCAAAGGTGGCTACACCTTC.

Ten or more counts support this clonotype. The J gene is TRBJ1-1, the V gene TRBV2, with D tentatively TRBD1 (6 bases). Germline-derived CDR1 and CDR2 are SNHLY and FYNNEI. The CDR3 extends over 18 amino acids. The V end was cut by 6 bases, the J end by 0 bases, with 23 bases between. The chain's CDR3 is CASRNPGVAVEMNTEAFF. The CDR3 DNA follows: TGTGCCAGCAGGAACCCAGGGGTTGCGGTTGAGATGAACACTGAAGCTTTCTTT.

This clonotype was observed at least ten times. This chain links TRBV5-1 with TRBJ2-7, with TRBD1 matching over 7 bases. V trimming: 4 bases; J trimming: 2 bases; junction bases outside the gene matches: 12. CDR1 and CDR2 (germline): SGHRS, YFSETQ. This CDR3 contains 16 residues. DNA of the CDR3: TGCGCCAGCAGCCAAGGGACGACAGGGCTGACCTACGAGCAGTACTTC. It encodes CASSQGTTGLTYEQYF.

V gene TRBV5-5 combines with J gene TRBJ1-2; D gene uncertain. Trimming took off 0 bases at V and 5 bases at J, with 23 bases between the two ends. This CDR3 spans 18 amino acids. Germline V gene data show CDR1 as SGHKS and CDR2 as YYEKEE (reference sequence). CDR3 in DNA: TGTGCCAGCAGCTTGGTGCGGTTATCCCAACTCCCGGGGTATGGCTACACCTTC. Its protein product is CASSLVRLSQLPGYGYTF.

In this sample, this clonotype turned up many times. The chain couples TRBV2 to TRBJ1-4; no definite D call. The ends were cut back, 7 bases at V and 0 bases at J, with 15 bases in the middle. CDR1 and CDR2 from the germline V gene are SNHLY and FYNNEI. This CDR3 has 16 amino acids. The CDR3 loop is CASTQTSFTTNEKLFF. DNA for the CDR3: TGTGCCAGCACCCAAACTTCCTTCACAACTAATGAAAAACTGTTTTTT.

The chain's CDR3 is CASSLGGVEPQHF. CDR3 nucleotide sequence: TGCGCCAGCAGCTTGGGGGGCGTGGAGCCCCAGCATTTT. The chain carries TRBV5-1 and TRBJ1-5; a possible D gene is TRBD1 (5 bases). Trimming took off 0 bases at V and 8 bases at J, with 9 bases between the two ends. The CDR3 loop spans 13 amino acids. CDR1 and CDR2 (germline): SGHRS, YFSETQ. Variable domain in full (rest from reference TRBV5-1 and TRBJ1-5): KAGVTQTPRYLIKTRGQQVTLSCSPISGHRSVSWYQQTPGQGLQFLFEYFSETQRNKGNFPGRFSGRQFSNSRSEMNVSTLELGDSALYLCASSLGGVEPQHFGDGTRLSIL.

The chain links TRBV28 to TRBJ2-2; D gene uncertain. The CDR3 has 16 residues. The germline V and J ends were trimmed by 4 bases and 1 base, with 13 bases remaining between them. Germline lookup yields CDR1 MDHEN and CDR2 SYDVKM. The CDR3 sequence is CASSSLRHQNTGELFF. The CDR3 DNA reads TGTGCCAGCAGTTCGCTCCGGCACCAGAACACCGGGGAGCTGTTTTTT.